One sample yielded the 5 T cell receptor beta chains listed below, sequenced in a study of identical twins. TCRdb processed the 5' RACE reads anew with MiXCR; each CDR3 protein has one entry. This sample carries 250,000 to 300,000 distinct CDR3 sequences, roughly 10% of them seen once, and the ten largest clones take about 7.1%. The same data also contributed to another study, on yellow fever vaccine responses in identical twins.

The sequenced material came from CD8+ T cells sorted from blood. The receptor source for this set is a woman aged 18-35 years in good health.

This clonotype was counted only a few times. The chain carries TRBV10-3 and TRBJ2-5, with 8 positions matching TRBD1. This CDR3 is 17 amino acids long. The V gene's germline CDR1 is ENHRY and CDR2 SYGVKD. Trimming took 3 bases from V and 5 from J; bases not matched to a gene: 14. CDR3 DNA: TGTGCCATCAGTGATTCCGGACAGGGCCCCCAGGGGGAGACCCAGTACTTC. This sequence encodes CAISDSGQGPQGETQYF.

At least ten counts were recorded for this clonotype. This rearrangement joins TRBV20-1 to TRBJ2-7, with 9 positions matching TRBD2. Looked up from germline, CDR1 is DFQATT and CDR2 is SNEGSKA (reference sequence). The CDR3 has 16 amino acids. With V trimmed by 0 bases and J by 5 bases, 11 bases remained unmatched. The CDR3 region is CSARDQRGSGGHEQYF. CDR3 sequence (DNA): TGCAGTGCTAGAGATCAGCGGGGTAGCGGGGGCCACGAGCAGTACTTC.

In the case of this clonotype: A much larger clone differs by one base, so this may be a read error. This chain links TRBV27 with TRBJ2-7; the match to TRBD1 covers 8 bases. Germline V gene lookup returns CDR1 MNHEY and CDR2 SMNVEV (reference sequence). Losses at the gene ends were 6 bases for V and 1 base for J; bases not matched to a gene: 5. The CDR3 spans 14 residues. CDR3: CASRDRVGSYEQYF. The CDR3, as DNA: TGTGCCAGCAGGGACAGGGTTGGGTCCTACGAGCAGTACTTC.

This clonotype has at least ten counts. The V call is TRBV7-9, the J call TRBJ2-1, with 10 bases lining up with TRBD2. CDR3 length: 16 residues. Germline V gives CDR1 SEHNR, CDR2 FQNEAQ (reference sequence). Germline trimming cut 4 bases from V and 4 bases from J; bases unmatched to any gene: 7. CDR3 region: CASSSSGGASYNEQFF. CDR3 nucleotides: TGTGCCAGCAGCTCAAGCGGGGGGGCTTCTTACAATGAGCAGTTCTTC.

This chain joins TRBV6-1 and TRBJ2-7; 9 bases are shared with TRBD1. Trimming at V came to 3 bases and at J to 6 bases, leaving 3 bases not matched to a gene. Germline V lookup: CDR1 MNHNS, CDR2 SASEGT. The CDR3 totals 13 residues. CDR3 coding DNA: TGTGCCAGCAGTGAGACAGGGGGAGGCGAGCAGTACTTC. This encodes CASSETGGGEQYF.